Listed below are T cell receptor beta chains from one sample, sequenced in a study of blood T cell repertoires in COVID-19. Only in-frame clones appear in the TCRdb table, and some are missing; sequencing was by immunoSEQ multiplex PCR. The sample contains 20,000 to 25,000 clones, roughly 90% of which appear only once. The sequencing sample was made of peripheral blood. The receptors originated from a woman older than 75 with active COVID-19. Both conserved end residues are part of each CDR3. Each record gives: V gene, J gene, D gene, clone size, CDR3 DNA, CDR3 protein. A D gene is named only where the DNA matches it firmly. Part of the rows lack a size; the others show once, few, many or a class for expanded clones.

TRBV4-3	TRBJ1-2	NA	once	TGCGCCAGCGCCTCCAATGTGGGGCAATCGTGGAAGGGCTACACCTTC	CASASNVGQSWKGYTF
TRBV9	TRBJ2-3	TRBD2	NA	TGTGCCAGCAGCGCCACGCAGCGGGGGGGCCCAGATACGCAGTATTTT	CASSATQRGGPDTQYF
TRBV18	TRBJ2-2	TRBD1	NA	TGTGCCAGCTCACCCCAGAGGGGGCCATACACCGGGGAGCTGTTTTTT	CASSPQRGPYTGELFF
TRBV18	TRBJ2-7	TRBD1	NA	TGTGCCAGCTCACTCCAGGACAGGGCATCCGAGCAGTACTTC	CASSLQDRASEQYF
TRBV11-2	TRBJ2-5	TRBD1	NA	TGTGCCAGCAGCTTAGTGGACAGGGGAGAGACCCAGTACTTC	CASSLVDRGETQYF
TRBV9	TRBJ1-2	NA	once	TGTGCCAGCAGCGTAGGGGTTCCGGAGGATGGCTACACCTTC	CASSVGVPEDGYTF
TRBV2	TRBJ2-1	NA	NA	TGTGCCAGCAGTGTTCGCGTCCCAGAGCAGTTCTTC	CASSVRVPEQFF
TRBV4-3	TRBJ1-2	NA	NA	TGCGCCAGCAGCCAATCGGACAGTAGCTATGGCTACACCTTC	CASSQSDSSYGYTF
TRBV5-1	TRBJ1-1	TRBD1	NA	TGCGCCAGCAGCAAAGGCGCAGGGGGCACTGAAGCTTTCTTT	CASSKGAGGTEAFF
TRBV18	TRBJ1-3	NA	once	TGTGCCAGCTCACAGGCAGCGAGCTCTGGAAACACCATATATTTT	CASSQAASSGNTIYF
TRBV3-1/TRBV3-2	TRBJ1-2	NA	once	TGTGCCAGCTCCCCTAGGACAGAACACTATGGCTACACCTTC	CASSPRTEHYGYTF
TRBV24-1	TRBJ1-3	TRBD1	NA	TGTGCCACCAGTGAGGGGACAGGGAGGTTTTCTGGAAACACCATATATTTT	CATSEGTGRFSGNTIYF
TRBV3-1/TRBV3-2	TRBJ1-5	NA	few	TGTGCCAGCAGCCCTAATACAGGGACGGGACAGCCCCAGCATTTT	CASSPNTGTGQPQHF
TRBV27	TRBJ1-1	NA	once	TGTGCCAGCAGTTTATCGCAGTCCTTTAACACTGAAGCTTTCTTT	CASSLSQSFNTEAFF
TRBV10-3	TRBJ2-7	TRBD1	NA	TGTGCCATCAGTATTGGACAGGGGGCGTACGAGCAGTACTTC	CAISIGQGAYEQYF
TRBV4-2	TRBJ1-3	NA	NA	TGTGCCAGCAGCCAAGATCGGGGGGGAAACACCATATATTTT	CASSQDRGGNTIYF